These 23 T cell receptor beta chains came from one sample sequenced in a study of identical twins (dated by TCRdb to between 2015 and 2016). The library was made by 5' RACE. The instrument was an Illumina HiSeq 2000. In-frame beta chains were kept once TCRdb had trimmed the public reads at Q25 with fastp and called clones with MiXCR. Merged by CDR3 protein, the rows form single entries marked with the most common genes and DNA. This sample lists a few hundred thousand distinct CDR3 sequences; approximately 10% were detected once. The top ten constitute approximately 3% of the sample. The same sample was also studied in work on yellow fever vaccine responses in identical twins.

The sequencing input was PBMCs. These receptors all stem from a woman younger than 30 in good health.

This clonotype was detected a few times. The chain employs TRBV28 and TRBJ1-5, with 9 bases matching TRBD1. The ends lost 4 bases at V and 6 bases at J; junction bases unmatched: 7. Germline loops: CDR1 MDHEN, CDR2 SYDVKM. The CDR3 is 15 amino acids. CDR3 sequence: CASSYRDRVGQPQHF. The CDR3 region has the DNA TGTGCCAGCAGTTACCGGGACAGGGTGGGTCAGCCCCAGCATTTT.

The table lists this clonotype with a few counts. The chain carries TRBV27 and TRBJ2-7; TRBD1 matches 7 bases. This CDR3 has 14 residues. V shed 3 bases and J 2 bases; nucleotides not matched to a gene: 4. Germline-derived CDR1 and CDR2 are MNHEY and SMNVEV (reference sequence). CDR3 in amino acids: CASSFSQGAYEQYF. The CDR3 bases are TGTGCCAGCAGTTTCTCCCAGGGGGCCTACGAGCAGTACTTC.

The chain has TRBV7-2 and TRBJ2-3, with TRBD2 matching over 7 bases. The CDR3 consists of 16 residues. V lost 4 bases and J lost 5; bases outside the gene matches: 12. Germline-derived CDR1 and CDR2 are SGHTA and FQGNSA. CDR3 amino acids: CASSSWTRAPQDTQYF. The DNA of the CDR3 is TGTGCCAGCAGCTCCTGGACTAGAGCCCCTCAAGATACGCAGTATTTT.

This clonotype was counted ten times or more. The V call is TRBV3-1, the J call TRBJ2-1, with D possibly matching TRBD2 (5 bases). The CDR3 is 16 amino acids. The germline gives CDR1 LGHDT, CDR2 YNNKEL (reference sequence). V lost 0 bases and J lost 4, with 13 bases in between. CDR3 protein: CASSQDSSGVYNEQFF. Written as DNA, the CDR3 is TGTGCCAGCAGCCAAGACTCCTCCGGGGTATACAATGAGCAGTTCTTC.

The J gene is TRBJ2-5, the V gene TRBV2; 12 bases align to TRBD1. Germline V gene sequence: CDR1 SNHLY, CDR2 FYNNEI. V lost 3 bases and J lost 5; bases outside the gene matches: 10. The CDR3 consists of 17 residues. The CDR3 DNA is TGTGCCAGCAGTGAGACCGGGACAGGGGGCGCGTGGGAGACCCAGTACTTC. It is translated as CASSETGTGGAWETQYF.

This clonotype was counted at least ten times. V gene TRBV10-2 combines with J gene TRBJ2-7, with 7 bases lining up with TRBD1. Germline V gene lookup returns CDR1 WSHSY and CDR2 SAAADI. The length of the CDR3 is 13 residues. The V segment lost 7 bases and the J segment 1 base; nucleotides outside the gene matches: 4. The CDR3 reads CASNPGGSYEQYF. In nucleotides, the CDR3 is TGCGCCAGCAATCCAGGGGGTTCCTACGAGCAGTACTTC.

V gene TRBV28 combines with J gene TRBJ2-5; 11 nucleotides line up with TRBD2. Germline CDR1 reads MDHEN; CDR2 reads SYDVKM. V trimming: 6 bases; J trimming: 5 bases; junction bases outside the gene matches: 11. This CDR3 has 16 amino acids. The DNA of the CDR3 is TGTGCCAGCAGCCCCAGACTAGCGGGAACTATGGAGACCCAGTACTTC. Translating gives CASSPRLAGTMETQYF.

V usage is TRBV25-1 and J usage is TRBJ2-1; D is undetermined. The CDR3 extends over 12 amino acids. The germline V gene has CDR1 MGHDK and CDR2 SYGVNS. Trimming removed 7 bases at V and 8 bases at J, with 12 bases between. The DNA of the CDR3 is TGTGCCAGCAATCTGGGTGATCATGAGCAGTTCTTC. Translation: CASNLGDHEQFF.

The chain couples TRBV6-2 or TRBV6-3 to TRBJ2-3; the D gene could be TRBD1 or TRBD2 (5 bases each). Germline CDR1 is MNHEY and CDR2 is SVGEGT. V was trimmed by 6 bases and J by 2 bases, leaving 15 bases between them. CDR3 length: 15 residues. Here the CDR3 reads CASSPPGAFTDTQYF. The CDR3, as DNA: TGTGCCAGCAGCCCCCCCGGGGCTTTCACAGATACGCAGTATTTT.

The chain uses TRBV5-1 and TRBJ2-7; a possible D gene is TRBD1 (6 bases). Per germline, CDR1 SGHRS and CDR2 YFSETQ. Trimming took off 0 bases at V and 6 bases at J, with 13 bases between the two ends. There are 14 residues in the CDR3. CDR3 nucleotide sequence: TGCGCCAGCAGCTTGGATGGCAGGGGTTTCGAGCAGTACTTC. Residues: CASSLDGRGFEQYF.

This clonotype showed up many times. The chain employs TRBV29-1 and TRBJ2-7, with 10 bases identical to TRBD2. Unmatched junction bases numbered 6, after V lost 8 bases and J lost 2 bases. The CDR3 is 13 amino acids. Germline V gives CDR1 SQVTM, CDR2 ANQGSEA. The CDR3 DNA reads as TGCAGCATTCCGAGCGGGAGGGCCTACGAGCAGTACTTC. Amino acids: CSIPSGRAYEQYF.

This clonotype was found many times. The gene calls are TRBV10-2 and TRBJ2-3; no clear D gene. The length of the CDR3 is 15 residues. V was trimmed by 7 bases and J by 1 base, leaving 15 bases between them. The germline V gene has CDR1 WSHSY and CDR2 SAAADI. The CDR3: CASTLRVQGTDTQYF. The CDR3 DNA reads TGCGCCAGCACCCTTAGGGTCCAGGGCACAGATACGCAGTATTTT.

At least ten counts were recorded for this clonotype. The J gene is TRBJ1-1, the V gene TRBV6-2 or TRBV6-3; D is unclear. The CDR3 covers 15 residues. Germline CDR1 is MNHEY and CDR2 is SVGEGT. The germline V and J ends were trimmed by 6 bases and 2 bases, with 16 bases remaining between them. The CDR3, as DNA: TGTGCCAGCAGGCTTCTTCGACGCCTAAACACTGAAGCTTTCTTT. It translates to CASRLLRRLNTEAFF.

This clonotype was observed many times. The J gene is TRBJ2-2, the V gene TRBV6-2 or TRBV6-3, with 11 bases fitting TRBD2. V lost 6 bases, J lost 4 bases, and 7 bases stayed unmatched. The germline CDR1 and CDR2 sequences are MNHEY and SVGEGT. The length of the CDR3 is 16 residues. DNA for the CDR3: TGTGCCAGCAGAGCCCGACTAGCGGGATCCACCGGGGAGCTGTTTTTT. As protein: CASRARLAGSTGELFF.

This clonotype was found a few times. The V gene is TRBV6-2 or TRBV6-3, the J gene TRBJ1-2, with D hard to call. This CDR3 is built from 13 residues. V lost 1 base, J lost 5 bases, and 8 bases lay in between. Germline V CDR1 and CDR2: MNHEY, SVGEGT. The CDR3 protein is CASSYLLLYGYTF. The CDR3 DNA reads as TGTGCCAGCAGTTACTTGCTCTTGTATGGCTACACCTTC.

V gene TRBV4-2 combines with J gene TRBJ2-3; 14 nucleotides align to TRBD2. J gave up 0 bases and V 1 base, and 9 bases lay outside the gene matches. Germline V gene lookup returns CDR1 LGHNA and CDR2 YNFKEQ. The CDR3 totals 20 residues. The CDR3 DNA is TGTGCCAGCAGCCAAGGGCCTCTTGGGACTAGCGGGGGAAGCACAGATACGCAGTATTTT. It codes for CASSQGPLGTSGGSTDTQYF.

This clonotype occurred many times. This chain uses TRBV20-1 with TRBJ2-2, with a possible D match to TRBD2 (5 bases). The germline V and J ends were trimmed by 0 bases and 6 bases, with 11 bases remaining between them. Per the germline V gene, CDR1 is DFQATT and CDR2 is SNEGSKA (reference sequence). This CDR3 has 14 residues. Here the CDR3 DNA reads TGCAGTGCTAGAGATCTGAGGGATGCCGGGGAGCTGTTTTTT. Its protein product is CSARDLRDAGELFF.

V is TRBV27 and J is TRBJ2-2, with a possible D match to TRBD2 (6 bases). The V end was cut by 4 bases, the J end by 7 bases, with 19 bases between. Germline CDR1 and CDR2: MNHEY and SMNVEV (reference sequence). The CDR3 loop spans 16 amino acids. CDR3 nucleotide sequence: TGTGCCAGCAGTTCGTTAGGAGGGGAGAAGTACGGGGAGCTGTTTTTT. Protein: CASSSLGGEKYGELFF.

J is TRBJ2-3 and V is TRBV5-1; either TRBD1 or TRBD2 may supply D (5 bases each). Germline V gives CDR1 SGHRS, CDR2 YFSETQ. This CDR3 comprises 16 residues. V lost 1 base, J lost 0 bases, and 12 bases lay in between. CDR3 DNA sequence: TGCGCCAGCAGCTTGTTTCGGGGCGGGAGCACAGATACGCAGTATTTT. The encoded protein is CASSLFRGGSTDTQYF.

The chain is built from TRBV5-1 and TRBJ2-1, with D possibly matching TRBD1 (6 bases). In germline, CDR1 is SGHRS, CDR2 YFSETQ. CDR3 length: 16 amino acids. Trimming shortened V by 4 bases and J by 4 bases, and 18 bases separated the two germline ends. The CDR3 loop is CASSAEDSFLYNEQFF. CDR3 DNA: TGCGCCAGCAGCGCCGAGGACAGTTTTTTGTACAATGAGCAGTTCTTC.

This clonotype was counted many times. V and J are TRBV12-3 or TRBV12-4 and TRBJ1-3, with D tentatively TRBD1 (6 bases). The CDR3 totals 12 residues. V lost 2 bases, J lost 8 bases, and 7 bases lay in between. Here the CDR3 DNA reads TGTGCCAGCAGTTTAAACAGGGACACCATATATTTT. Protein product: CASSLNRDTIYF.

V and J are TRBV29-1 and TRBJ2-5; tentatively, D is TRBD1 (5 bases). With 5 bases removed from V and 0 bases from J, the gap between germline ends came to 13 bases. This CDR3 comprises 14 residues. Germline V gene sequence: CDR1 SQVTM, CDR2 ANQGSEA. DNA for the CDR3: TGCAGCGTTCTTAACAGGAGAAACCAAGAGACCCAGTACTTC. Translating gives CSVLNRRNQETQYF.

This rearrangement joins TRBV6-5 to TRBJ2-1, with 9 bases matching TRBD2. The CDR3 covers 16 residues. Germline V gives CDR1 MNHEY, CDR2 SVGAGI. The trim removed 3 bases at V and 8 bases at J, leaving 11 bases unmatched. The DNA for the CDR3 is TGTGCCAGCAGTTATAGTAGCGGGAGTCGTTTGCATGAGCAGTTCTTC. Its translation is CASSYSSGSRLHEQFF.